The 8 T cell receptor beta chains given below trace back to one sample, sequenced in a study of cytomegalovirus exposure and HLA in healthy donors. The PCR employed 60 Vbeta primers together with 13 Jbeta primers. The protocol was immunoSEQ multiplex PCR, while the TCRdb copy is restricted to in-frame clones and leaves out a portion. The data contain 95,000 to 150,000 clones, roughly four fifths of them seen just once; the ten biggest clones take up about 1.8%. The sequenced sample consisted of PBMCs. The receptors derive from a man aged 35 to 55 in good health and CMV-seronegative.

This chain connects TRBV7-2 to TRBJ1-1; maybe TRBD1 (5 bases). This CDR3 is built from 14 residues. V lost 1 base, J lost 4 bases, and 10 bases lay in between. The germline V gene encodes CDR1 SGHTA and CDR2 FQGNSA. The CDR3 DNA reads TGTGCCAGCAGCTTAGACAGGTCCAGCACTGAAGCTTTCTTT. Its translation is CASSLDRSSTEAFF. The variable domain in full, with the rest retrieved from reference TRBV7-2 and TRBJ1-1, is GAGVSQSPSNKVTEKGKDVELRCDPISGHTALYWYRQSLGQGLEFLIYFQGNSAPDKSGLPSDRFSAERTGGSVSTLTIQRTQQEDSAVYLCASSLDRSSTEAFFGQGTRLTVV.

The DNA of the CDR3 is TGTGCCAGCAGCTTGGTACAGGGAAACACCGGGGAGCTGTTTTTT. Translated: CASSLVQGNTGELFF. J is TRBJ2-2 and V is TRBV5-4; D is possibly TRBD1 (6 bases). Deletions cut 0 bases from V and 2 bases from J, with 8 bases between. This CDR3 has 15 residues. Germline V CDR1 and CDR2: SGHNT, YYREEE (reference sequence).

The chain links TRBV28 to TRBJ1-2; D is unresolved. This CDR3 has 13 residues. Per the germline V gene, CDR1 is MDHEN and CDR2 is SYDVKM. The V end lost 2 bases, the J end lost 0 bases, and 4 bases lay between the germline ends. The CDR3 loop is CASSLLANYGYTF. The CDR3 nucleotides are TGTGCCAGCAGTTTACTTGCTAACTATGGCTACACCTTC.

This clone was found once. The CDR3 is CASSAFGVNQPQHF. Here the CDR3 DNA reads TGTGCCAGCAGCGCGTTCGGTGTCAATCAGCCCCAGCATTTT. The chain recombines TRBV7-6 with TRBJ1-5; D gene uncertain. This CDR3 is built from 14 residues. The germline V gene has CDR1 SGHVS and CDR2 FNYEAQ. Deletions cut 5 bases from V and 3 bases from J, with 11 bases between.

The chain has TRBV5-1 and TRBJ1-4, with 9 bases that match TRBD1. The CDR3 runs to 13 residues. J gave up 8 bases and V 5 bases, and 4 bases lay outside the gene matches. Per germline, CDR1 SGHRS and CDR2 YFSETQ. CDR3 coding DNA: TGCGCCAGCAGTAATGACAGGGGGGAAAAACTGTTTTTT. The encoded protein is CASSNDRGEKLFF.

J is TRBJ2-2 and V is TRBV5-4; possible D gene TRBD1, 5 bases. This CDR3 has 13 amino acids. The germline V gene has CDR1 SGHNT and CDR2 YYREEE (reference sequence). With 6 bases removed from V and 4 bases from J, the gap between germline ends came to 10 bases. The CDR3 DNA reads TGTGCCAGCAACCCAGGGTCCACCGGGGAGCTGTTTTTT. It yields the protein CASNPGSTGELFF.

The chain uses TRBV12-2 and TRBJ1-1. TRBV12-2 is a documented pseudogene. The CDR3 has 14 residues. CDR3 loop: CASRLASGNTEAFF. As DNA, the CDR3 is TGTGCAAGTCGCCTCGCCTCGGGGAACACTGAAGCTTTCTTT.

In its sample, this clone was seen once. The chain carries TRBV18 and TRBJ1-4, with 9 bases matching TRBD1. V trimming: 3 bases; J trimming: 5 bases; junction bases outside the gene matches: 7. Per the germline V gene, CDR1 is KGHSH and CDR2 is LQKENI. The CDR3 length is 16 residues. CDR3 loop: CASSPGQGRRNEKLFF. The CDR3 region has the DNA TGTGCCAGCTCACCGGGACAGGGAAGACGGAATGAAAAACTGTTTTTT. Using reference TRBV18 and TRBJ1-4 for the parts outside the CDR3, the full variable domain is NAGVMQNPRHLVRRRGQEARLRCSPMKGHSHVYWYRQLPEEGLKFMVYLQKENIIDESGMPKERFSAEFPKEGPSILRIQQVVRGDSAAYFCASSPGQGRRNEKLFFGSGTQLSVL.